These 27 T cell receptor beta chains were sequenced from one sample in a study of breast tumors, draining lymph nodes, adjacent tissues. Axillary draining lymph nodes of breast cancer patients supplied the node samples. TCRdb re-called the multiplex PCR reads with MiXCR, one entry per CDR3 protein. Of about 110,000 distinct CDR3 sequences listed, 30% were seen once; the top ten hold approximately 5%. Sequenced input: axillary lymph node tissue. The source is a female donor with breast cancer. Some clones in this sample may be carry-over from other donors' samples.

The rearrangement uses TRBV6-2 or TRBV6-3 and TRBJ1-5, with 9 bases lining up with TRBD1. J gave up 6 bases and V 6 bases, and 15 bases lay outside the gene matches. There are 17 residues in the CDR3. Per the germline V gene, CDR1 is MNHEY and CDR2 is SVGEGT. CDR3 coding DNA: TGTGCCAGCAGAGGTACAGGGGGCATCGCCTGGGGTCAGCCCCAGCATTTT. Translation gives CASRGTGGIAWGQPQHF.

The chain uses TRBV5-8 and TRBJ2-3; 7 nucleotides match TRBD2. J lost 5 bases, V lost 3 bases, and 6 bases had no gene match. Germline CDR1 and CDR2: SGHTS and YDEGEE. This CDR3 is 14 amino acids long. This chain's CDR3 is CASSYIGGGDTQYF. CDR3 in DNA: TGTGCCAGCAGCTATATTGGGGGGGGAGATACGCAGTATTTT.

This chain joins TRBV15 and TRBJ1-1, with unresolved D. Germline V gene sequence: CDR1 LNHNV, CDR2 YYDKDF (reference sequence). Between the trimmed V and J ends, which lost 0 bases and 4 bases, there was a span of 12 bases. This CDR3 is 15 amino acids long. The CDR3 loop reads CATSRDTVLGTEAFF. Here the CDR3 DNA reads TGTGCCACCAGCAGAGATACCGTCTTGGGCACTGAAGCTTTCTTT.

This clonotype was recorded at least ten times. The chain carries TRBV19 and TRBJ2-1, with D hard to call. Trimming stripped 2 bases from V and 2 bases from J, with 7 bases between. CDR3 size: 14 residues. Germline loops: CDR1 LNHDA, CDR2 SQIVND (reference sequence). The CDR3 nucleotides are TGTGCCAGTAGTATATTTCTAACCTACAATGAGCAGTTCTTC. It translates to CASSIFLTYNEQFF. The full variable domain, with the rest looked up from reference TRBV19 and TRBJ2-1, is DGGITQSPKYLFRKEGQNVTLSCEQNLNHDAMYWYRQDPGQGLRLIYYSQIVNDFQKGDIAEGYSVSREKKESFPLTVTSAQKNPTAFYLCASSIFLTYNEQFFGPGTRLTVL.

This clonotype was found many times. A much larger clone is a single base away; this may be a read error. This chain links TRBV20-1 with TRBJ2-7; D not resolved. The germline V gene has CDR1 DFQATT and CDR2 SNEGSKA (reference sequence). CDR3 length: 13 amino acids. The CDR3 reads CSAHRAESYAQYF. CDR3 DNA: TGCAGTGCCCACCGGGCTGAATCCTACGCGCAGTACTTC.

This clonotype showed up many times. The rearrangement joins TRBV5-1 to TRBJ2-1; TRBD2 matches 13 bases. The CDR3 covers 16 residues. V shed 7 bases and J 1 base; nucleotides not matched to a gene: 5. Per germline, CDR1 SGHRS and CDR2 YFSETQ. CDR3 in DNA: TGCGCCAGCTCGGGACTAGCGGGAACTTCCTACAATGAGCAGTTCTTC. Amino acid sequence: CASSGLAGTSYNEQFF.

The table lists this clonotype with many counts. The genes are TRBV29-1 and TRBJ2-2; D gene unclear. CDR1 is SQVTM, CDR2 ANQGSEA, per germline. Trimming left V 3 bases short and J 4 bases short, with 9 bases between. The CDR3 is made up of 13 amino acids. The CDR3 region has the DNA TGCAGCGTTGACGTGCCCGGCACCGGGGAGCTGTTTTTT. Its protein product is CSVDVPGTGELFF.

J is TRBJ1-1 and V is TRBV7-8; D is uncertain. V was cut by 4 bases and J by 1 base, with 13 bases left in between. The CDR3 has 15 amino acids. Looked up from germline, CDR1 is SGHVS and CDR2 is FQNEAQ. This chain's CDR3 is CASSSVAGANTEAFF. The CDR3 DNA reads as TGTGCCAGCAGCTCTGTCGCAGGAGCGAACACTGAAGCTTTCTTT.

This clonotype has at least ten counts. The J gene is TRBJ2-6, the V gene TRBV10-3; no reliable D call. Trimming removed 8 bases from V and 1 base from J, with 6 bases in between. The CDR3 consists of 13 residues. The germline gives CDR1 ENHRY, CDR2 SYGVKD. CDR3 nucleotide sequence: TGTGCCATCGGGGATTCTGGGGCCAACGTCCTGACTTTC. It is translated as CAIGDSGANVLTF.

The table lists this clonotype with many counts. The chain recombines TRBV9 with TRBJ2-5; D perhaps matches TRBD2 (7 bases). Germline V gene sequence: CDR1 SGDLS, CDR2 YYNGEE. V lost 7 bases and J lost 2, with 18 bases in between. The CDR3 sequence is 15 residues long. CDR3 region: CASGMRRGGQETQYF. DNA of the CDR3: TGTGCCAGCGGTATGAGGAGGGGGGGTCAAGAGACCCAGTACTTC.

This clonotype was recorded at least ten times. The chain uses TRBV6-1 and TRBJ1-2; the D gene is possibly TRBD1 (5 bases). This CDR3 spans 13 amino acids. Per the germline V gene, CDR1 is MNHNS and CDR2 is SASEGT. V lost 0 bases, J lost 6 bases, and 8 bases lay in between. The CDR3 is CASSEAQGNGYTF. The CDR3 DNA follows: TGTGCCAGCAGTGAAGCCCAGGGCAATGGCTACACCTTC.

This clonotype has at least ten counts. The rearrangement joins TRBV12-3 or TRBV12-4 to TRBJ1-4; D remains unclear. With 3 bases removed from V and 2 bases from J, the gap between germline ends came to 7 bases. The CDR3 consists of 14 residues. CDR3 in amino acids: CASSFAVTNEKLFF. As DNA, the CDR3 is TGTGCCAGCAGTTTTGCAGTTACTAATGAAAAACTGTTTTTT.

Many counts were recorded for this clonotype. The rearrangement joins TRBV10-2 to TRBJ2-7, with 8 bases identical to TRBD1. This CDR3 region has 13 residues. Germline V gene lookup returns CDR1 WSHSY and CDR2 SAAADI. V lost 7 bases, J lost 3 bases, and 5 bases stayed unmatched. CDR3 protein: CASNMGQVYEQYF. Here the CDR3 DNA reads TGCGCCAGCAACATGGGACAGGTCTACGAGCAGTACTTC.

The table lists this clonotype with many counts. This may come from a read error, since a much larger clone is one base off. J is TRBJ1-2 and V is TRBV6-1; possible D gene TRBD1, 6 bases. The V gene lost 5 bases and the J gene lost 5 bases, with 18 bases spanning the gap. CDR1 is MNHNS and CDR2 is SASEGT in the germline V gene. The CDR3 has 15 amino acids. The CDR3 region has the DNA TGTGCCAGCAGTCAGCTGGGGGCACCTACGTATGGCTACACCTTC. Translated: CASSQLGAPTYGYTF.

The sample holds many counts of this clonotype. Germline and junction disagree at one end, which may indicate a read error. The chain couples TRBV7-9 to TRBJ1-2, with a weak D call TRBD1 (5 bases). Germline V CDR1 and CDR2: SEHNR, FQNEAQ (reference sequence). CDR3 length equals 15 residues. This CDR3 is CASSDIGGSNYGYPF. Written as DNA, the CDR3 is TGTGCCAGCAGCGATATCGGGGGGTCGAACTATGGCTACCCCTTC.

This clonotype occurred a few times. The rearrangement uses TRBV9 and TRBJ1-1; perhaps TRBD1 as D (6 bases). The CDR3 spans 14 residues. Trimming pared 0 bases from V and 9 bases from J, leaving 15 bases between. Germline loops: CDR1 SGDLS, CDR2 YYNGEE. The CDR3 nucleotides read TGTGCCAGCAGCGTAGGAGGGGGGGCTAAACAAGCTTTCTTT. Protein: CASSVGGGAKQAFF.

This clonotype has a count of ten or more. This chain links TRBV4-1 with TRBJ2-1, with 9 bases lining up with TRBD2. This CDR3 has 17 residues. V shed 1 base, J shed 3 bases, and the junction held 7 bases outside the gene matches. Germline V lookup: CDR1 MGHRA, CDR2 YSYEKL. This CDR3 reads CASSQGTVRGGYNEQFF. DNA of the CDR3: TGCGCCAGCAGCCAAGGGACCGTGCGGGGGGGCTACAATGAGCAGTTCTTC.

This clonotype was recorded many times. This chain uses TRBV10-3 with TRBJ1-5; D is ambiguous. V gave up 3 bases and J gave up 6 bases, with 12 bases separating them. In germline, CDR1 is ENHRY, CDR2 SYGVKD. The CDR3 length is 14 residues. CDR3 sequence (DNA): TGTGCCATCAGTGAATGGGGAATGGGTCAGCCCCAGCATTTT. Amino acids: CAISEWGMGQPQHF.

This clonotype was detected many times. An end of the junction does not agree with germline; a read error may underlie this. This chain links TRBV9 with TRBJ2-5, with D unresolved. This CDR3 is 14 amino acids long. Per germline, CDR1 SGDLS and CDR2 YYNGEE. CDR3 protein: CASSVGNRQETQSF. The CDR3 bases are TGTGCCAGCAGCGTAGGTAACAGACAAGAGACCCAGTCCTTC.

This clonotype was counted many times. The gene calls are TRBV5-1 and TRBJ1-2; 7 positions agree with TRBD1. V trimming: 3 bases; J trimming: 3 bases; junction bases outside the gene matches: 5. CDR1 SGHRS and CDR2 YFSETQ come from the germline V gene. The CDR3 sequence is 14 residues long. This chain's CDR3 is CASSWGQLDYGYTF. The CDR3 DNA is TGCGCCAGCAGCTGGGGACAGCTAGACTATGGCTACACCTTC.

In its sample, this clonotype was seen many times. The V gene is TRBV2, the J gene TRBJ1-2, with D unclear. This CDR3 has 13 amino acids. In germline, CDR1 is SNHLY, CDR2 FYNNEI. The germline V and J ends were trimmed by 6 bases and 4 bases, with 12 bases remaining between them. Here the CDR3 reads CASSEDRLYGYTF. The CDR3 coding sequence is TGTGCCAGCAGCGAGGATCGTCTCTATGGCTACACCTTC.

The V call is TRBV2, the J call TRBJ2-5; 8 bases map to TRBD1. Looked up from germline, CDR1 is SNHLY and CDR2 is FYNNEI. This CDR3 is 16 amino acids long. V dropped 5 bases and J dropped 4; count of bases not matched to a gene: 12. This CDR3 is CASSLDRVPFRETQYF. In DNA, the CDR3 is TGTGCCAGCAGTCTGGACAGGGTCCCTTTCCGAGAGACCCAGTACTTC.

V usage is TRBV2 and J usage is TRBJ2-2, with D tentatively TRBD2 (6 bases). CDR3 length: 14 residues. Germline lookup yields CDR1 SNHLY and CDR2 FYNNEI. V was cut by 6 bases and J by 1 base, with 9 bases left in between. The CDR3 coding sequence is TGTGCCAGCAGAACTAGCAGGAACACCGGGGAGCTGTTTTTT. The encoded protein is CASRTSRNTGELFF.

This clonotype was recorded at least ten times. CDR3 region: CASSSQDQPQHF. For the CDR3, the DNA is TGTGCCAGCAGTTCTCAGGATCAGCCCCAGCATTTT. The V call is TRBV27, the J call TRBJ1-5, with D unclear. CDR3 length: 12 amino acids. CDR1 and CDR2 (germline): MNHEY, SMNVEV (reference sequence). V gave up 4 bases and J gave up 5 bases, with 6 bases separating them.

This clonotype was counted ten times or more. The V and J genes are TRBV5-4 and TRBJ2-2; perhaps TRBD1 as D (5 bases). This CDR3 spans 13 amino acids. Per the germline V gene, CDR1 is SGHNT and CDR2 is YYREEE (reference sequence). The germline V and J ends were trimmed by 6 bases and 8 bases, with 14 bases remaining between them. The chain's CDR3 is CASTAQGSGELFF. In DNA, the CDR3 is TGTGCCAGCACTGCCCAGGGTTCGGGGGAGCTGTTTTTT. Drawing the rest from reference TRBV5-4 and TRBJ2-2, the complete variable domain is ETGVTQSPTHLIKTRGQQVTLRCSSQSGHNTVSWYQQALGQGPQFIFQYYREEENGRGNFPPRFSGLQFPNYSSELNVNALELDDSALYLCASTAQGSGELFFGEGSRLTVL.

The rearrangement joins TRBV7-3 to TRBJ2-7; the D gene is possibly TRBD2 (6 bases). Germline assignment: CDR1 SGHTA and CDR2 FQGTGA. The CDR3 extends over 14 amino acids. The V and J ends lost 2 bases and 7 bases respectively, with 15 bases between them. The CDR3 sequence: CASSLVVTAGEQYF. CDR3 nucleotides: TGTGCCAGCAGCTTAGTAGTAACCGCGGGGGAGCAGTACTTC.

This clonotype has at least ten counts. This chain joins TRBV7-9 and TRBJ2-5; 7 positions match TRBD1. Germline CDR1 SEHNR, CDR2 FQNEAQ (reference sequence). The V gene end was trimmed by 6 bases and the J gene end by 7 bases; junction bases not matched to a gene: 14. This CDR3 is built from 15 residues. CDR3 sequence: CASSAGTALEGTQYF. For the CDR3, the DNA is TGTGCCAGCAGTGCCGGGACAGCCCTTGAGGGGACCCAGTACTTC.